These 22 T cell receptor beta chains originate from one sample sequenced in a study of blood T cell repertoires in COVID-19. The data were produced by immunoSEQ multiplex PCR, yet TCRdb's version contains in-frame clones alone and is incomplete. The table includes 190,000 or so clones, 81% detected once. Material: peripheral blood. These TCRs come from a woman aged 80 or older with COVID-19, enrolled during active disease.

The V gene is TRBV7-2, the J gene TRBJ1-5; 7 positions agree with TRBD1. Germline CDR1 is SGHTA and CDR2 is FQGNSA. This CDR3 is 15 amino acids long. J gave up 5 bases and V 5 bases, and 9 bases lay outside the gene matches. The CDR3 DNA follows: TGTGCCAGCAGCCGGGACAGCTATACGGATCAGCCCCAGCATTTT. Protein product: CASSRDSYTDQPQHF.

The chain uses TRBV7-2 and TRBJ2-5; 10 positions match TRBD2. The V and J ends lost 4 bases and 2 bases, in that order; junction bases with no gene match: 10. Germline values: CDR1 SGHTA, CDR2 FQGNSA. CDR3 length equals 17 residues. CDR3 in amino acids: CASSSFGSGGLQETQYF. CDR3 DNA sequence: TGTGCCAGCAGCTCCTTCGGTAGCGGGGGGCTACAAGAGACCCAGTACTTC.

V and J are TRBV7-2 and TRBJ2-7, with 10 positions matching TRBD1. CDR1 SGHTA and CDR2 FQGNSA come from the germline V gene. The CDR3 runs 16 residues. Trimming cost V 5 bases and J 4 bases; bases outside gene matches: 11. The CDR3 is CASSENPGQGFYEQYF. In nucleotides, the CDR3 is TGTGCCAGCAGCGAAAACCCGGGACAGGGGTTTTACGAGCAGTACTTC.

This chain joins TRBV5-1 and TRBJ2-3; the match to TRBD1 covers 7 bases. Trimming took 4 bases from V and 4 from J; bases not matched to a gene: 6. The CDR3 loop spans 14 amino acids. Germline CDR1 reads SGHRS; CDR2 reads YFSETQ. CDR3 sequence (DNA): TGCGCCAGCAGCACCAAGACAGGGCCAGATACGCAGTATTTT. It translates to CASSTKTGPDTQYF.

This clone has only one observation. The chain combines TRBV5-4 with TRBJ1-5; possibly TRBD1 for D (6 bases). CDR3 length equals 15 residues. V was cut by 4 bases and J by 0 bases, with 11 bases left in between. The germline V gene has CDR1 SGHNT and CDR2 YYREEE (reference sequence). In nucleotides, the CDR3 is TGTGCCAGCAGCCCGACAGGAACTAGCAATCAGCCCCAGCATTTT. It is translated as CASSPTGTSNQPQHF.

The sample holds a few counts of this clone. The chain has TRBV30 and TRBJ2-2; D may be TRBD1 (5 bases). Germline assignment: CDR1 GTSNPN and CDR2 SVGIG (reference sequence). The V and J ends lost 8 bases and 1 base respectively, with 11 bases between them. The CDR3 runs 13 residues. CDR3 protein: CAGRQRNTGELFF. In DNA, the CDR3 is TGTGCCGGCAGACAGAGGAACACCGGGGAGCTGTTTTTT.

The chain joins TRBV14 to TRBJ2-5; D unresolved. The V gene's germline CDR1 is SGHDN and CDR2 FVKESK. V lost 1 base and J 5 bases, leaving 8 bases between the germline ends. The CDR3 sequence is 13 residues long. The CDR3 bases are TGTGCCAGCAGCCAAGGCCTCGCGGAGACCCAGTACTTC. Amino acid sequence: CASSQGLAETQYF.

This chain uses TRBV9 with TRBJ2-3; D ambiguous. V lost 3 bases and J lost 4, with 12 bases in between. CDR1 and CDR2 (germline): SGDLS, YYNGEE. The CDR3 is 14 residues long. Here the CDR3 DNA reads TGTGCCAGCAGCGCAACCGGGTCCCCAGATACGCAGTATTTT. It translates to CASSATGSPDTQYF.

V usage is TRBV2 and J usage is TRBJ1-2; 9 bases map to TRBD1. Per the germline V gene, CDR1 is SNHLY and CDR2 is FYNNEI. The CDR3 runs to 16 residues. Trimming removed 0 bases from V and 6 bases from J; junction bases left unmatched: 8. The CDR3 spells CASSEARQGDYDGYTF. The CDR3 DNA reads as TGTGCCAGCAGTGAAGCCAGACAGGGGGATTATGATGGCTACACCTTC.

J is TRBJ1-2 and V is TRBV21-1; TRBD1, as called in the table, went unchecked against the DNA. TRBV21-1 is shown as a pseudogene. The length of the CDR3 is 15 residues. The chain's CDR3 is CASPKVDRVAYGYTF. The CDR3 region has the DNA TGTGCCAGCCCCAAAGTTGACAGGGTGGCCTATGGCTACACCTTC.

This clone appeared a single time. The chain has TRBV9 and TRBJ2-1; D not resolved. CDR1 and CDR2 (germline): SGDLS, YYNGEE. V lost 4 bases and J 0 bases, leaving 11 bases between the germline ends. This CDR3 comprises 15 residues. The CDR3 DNA follows: TGTGCCAGCAGCTTCTCAGAAAGCTCCTACAATGAGCAGTTCTTC. Translating it yields CASSFSESSYNEQFF.

The chain employs TRBV9 and TRBJ1-1, with TRBD1 matching over 9 bases. The CDR3 sequence is 15 residues long. Germline trimming cut 2 bases from V and 5 bases from J; bases unmatched to any gene: 7. The germline gives CDR1 SGDLS, CDR2 YYNGEE. CDR3 nucleotide sequence: TGTGCCAGCAGCGTTACAGGGGGCGCTTGGACTGAAGCTTTCTTT. As protein: CASSVTGGAWTEAFF.

The chain couples TRBV18 to TRBJ2-7; 7 bases agree with TRBD1. CDR3 length: 13 residues. The trim removed 4 bases at V and 6 bases at J, leaving 6 bases unmatched. Germline V CDR1 and CDR2: KGHSH, LQKENI. The CDR3 nucleotides are TGTGCCAGCTCACGGGGACAGCTACTCGAGCAGTACTTC. Its translation: CASSRGQLLEQYF.

The rearrangement joins TRBV7-2 to TRBJ1-5, with 9 nucleotides matching TRBD1. Germline V gene data show CDR1 as SGHTA and CDR2 as FQGNSA. The junction had 10 bases not matched to a gene; V was cut back by 2 bases and J by 5 bases. The CDR3 contains 17 residues. CDR3 DNA sequence: TGTGCCAGCAGCTTATCTCAAGGGGGACAGGGCGATCAGCCCCAGCATTTT. Translated, it gives CASSLSQGGQGDQPQHF. The full variable domain, rest sourced from reference TRBV7-2 and TRBJ1-5, is GAGVSQSPSNKVTEKGKDVELRCDPISGHTALYWYRQSLGQGLEFLIYFQGNSAPDKSGLPSDRFSAERTGGSVSTLTIQRTQQEDSAVYLCASSLSQGGQGDQPQHFGDGTRLSIL.

This clone was found a few times. V usage is TRBV6-5 and J usage is TRBJ2-2, with D possibly being TRBD1 (6 bases). CDR1 is MNHEY and CDR2 is SVGAGI in the germline V gene. This CDR3 comprises 14 residues. V dropped 7 bases and J dropped 1 base, with 10 bases sitting between them. CDR3 residues: CASKGTRNTGELFF. DNA of the CDR3: TGTGCCAGCAAAGGGACAAGGAACACCGGGGAGCTGTTTTTT.

The J gene is TRBJ1-4, the V gene TRBV5-1, with D unclear. V shed 4 bases and J shed 8 bases, with 15 bases lying between them. There are 14 residues in the CDR3. Germline loops: CDR1 SGHRS, CDR2 YFSETQ. The DNA of the CDR3 is TGCGCCAGCAGCGGATCGGGGTCTCGGGAAAAACTGTTTTTT. Its translation is CASSGSGSREKLFF.

The chain employs TRBV29-1 and TRBJ1-2; 7 bases agree with TRBD1. This CDR3 is built from 12 residues. Germline V gene data show CDR1 as SQVTM and CDR2 as ANQGSEA. Trimming removed 4 bases from V and 7 bases from J; junction bases left unmatched: 6. The CDR3 nucleotides are TGCAGCGTTGGAGGGACAGTAACTGGCTACACCTTC. This translates into CSVGGTVTGYTF.

The chain employs TRBV3-1 (or the pseudogene TRBV3-2) and TRBJ2-7, with TRBD2 identical over 8 bases. Germline CDR1 and CDR2: LGHDT and YNNKEL (reference sequence). This CDR3 is 15 amino acids long. V gave up 0 bases and J gave up 5 bases; unmatched junction bases: 6. CDR3 DNA sequence: TGTGCCAGCAGCCAAGATTCCGGGACTAGGGACGAGCAGTACTTC. Translating it yields CASSQDSGTRDEQYF.

The rearrangement joins TRBV15 to TRBJ2-3, with TRBD2 matching over 12 bases. V lost 3 bases and J lost 6; bases outside the gene matches: 7. The CDR3 length is 16 residues. Germline V gives CDR1 LNHNV, CDR2 YYDKDF (reference sequence). The CDR3 sequence is CATSRGGLAGSDTQYF. The CDR3 coding sequence is TGTGCCACCAGCAGGGGCGGACTAGCGGGATCGGATACGCAGTATTTT. Full variable domain (rest looked up from reference TRBV15 and TRBJ2-3): DAMVIQNPRYQVTQFGKPVTLSCSQTLNHNVMYWYQQKSSQAPKLLFHYYDKDFNNEADTPDNFQSRRPNTSFCFLDIRSPGLGDTAMYLCATSRGGLAGSDTQYFGPGTRLTVL.

V usage is TRBV28 and J usage is TRBJ1-1; D uncertain. Germline CDR1 is MDHEN and CDR2 is SYDVKM. V lost 6 bases to trimming and J lost 1 base, with 9 bases between them. CDR3 size: 13 residues. This CDR3 is CASSTPSNTEAFF. For the CDR3, the DNA is TGTGCCAGCAGCACACCTTCGAACACTGAAGCTTTCTTT.

In nucleotides, the CDR3 is TGTGCCTGGAGTACAAGACAGAACACTGAAGCTTTCTTT. Protein: CAWSTRQNTEAFF. V and J are TRBV30 and TRBJ1-1, with D uncertain. The CDR3 has 13 residues. CDR1 GTSNPN and CDR2 SVGIG come from the germline V gene (reference sequence). The V end lost 2 bases, the J end lost 1 base, and 8 bases lay between the germline ends. Full variable domain (remainder filled in from reference TRBV30 and TRBJ1-1): SQTIHQWPATLVQPVGSPLSLECTVEGTSNPNLYWYRQAAGRGLQLLFYSVGIGQISSEVPQNLSASRPQDRQFILSSKKLLLSDSGFYLCAWSTRQNTEAFFGQGTRLTVV.

The gene calls are TRBV5-1 and TRBJ2-7, with TRBD1 identical over 11 bases. CDR3 length equals 14 residues. Germline V CDR1 and CDR2: SGHRS, YFSETQ. The ends lost 2 bases at V and 6 bases at J; junction bases unmatched: 4. Written as DNA, the CDR3 is TGCGCCAGCAGCTTTGGGGACAGGGGGGGCGAGCAGTACTTC. Translating it yields CASSFGDRGGEQYF.